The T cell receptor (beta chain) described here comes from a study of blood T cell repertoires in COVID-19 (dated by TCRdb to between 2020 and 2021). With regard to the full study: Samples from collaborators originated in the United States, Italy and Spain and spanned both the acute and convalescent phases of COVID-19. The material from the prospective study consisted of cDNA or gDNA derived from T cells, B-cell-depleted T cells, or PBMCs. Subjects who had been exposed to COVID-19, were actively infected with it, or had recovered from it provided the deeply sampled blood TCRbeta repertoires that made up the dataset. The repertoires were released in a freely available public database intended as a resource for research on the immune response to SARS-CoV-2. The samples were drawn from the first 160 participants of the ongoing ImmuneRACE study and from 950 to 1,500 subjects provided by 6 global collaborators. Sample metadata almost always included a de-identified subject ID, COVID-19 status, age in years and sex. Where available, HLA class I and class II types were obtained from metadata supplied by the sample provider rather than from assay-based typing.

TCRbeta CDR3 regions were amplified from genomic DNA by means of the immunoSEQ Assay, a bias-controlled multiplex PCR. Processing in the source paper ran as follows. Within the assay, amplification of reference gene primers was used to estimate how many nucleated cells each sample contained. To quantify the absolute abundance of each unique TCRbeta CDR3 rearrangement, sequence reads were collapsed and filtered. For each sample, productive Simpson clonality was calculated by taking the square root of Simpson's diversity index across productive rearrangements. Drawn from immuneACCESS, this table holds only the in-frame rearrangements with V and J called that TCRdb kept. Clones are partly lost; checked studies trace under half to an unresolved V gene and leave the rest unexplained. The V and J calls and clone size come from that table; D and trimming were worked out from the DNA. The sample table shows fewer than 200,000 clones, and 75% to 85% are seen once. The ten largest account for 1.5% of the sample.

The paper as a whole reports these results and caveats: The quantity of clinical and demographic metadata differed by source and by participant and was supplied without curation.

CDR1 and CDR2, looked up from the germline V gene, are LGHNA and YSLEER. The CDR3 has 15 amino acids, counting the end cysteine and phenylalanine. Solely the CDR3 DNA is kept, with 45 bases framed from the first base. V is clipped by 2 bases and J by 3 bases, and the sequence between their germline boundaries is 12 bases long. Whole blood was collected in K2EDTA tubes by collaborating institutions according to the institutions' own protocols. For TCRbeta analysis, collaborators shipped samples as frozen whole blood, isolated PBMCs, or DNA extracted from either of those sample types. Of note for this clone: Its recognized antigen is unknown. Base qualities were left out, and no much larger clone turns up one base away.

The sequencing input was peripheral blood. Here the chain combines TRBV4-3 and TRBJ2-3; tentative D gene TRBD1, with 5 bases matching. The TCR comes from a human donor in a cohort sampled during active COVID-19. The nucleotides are TGCGCCAGCAGCCAATCCCCGACAGCTACAGATACGCAGTATTTT. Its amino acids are CASSQSPTATDTQYF.